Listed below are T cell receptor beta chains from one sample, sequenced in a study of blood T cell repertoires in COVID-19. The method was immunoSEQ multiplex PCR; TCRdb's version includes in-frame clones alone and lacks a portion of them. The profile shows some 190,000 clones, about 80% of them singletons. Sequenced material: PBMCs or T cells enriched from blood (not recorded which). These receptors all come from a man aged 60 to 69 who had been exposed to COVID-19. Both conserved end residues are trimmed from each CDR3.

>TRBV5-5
ASSYGTAAGGTQY
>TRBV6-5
ASSYTDFTDTQY
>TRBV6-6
ASSYRRGVYEQY
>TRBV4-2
ASSPRLDRLRDEQF
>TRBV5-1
ASSLGQGALGGELF
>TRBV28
ASSLTDSLNTEAF
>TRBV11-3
ASSLRQGRANTEAF
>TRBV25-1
ASSGPSRNSPLH
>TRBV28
ASSLTGQFNEKLF
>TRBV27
ASRVTGDYNSPLH
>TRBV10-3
AISLDRNYGYT
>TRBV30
AWSVLGPGAF
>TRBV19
ASSIEEYGQPQH
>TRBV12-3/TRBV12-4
ASSFHSTYEQY
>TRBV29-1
SVERAGTVNTEAF
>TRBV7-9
ASSLRQGPYGYT
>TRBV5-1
ASSRLTAPNTGELF
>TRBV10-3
ATAGSNQPQH
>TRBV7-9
ASNRDVAYEQY
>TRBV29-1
STKGVDTHEQY
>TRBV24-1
ATANRAYTDTQY
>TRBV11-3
ASSLEGGRAVGSSYNEQF
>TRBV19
ASAGASGTQETQY
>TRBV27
ASSLGGAYNEQF
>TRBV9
ASSGSDRGPI
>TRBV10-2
ASSPLSGGNSEQF
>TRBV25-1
ASSRVPNEKLF
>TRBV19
ASSTRTDATNEKLF
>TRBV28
ASSLGQGFRNYGYT
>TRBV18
ASSPDSRVETQY
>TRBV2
ASIAEVTGELF
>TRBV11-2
ASSPGVGQPQH
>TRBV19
ASSPRSTANYGYT
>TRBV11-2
ASSTTGGIGYT
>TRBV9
ASSGGLRGGYT
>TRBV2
ASKYEHQPQH
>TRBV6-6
ATMAGGYGYT
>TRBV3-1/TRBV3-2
ASSSRQGNYQETQY
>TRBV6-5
ASQRRGPRTGELF
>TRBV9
ASSVGPDSRRGYT
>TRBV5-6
ASSYRSGPYNSPLH
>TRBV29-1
SITTQDPDTQY
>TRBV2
ASLLAALLGEQY
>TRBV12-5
ASAFGTSGGQETQY
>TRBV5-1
ASSLLLGSGRARNEQF
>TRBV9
ASSVEWGDNEAF